Listed below are T cell receptor beta chains from one sample, sequenced in a study of control samples from healthy donors and cancer patients. Sequencing used immunoSEQ multiplex PCR; TCRdb keeps in-frame clones, though not all of them. The sample has about 120,000 clones, about 87% seen once. The sequenced material came from blood. Receptor source: a man in his forties in good health. Both conserved end residues are part of each CDR3. Fields, in order: clone size, J gene, V gene, D gene, CDR3 DNA, CDR3 protein. D genes are given only for firm matches. Size is omitted from some rows. Given values are once, few, many or a class for expanded clones.

clone size: NA
J gene: TRBJ2-7
V gene: TRBV23-1
D gene: NA
CDR3 DNA: TGCGCCAGCAGTCACAGGCTTCCGGCGGACAGATACGAGCAGTACTTC
CDR3 protein: CASSHRLPADRYEQYF

clone size: NA
J gene: TRBJ1-1
V gene: TRBV29-1
D gene: TRBD1
CDR3 DNA: TGCAGCGTTGAGGGGGTACAGGGGTCAGGTGAAGCTTTCTTT
CDR3 protein: CSVEGVQGSGEAFF

clone size: NA
J gene: TRBJ1-5
V gene: TRBV5-6
D gene: NA
CDR3 DNA: TGTGCCAGCAGCTTGTTCAATCAGCCCCAGCATTTT
CDR3 protein: CASSLFNQPQHF

clone size: NA
J gene: TRBJ2-7
V gene: TRBV11-1
D gene: TRBD2
CDR3 DNA: TGTGCCAGCAGCTCGGGACTAGCGGGACTCGAGCAGTACTTC
CDR3 protein: CASSSGLAGLEQYF

clone size: NA
J gene: TRBJ1-1
V gene: TRBV5-1
D gene: NA
CDR3 DNA: TGCGCCAGCAGCTCCCCCCGGGGCGCTTTCTTT
CDR3 protein: CASSSPRGAFF

clone size: few
J gene: TRBJ2-3
V gene: TRBV24-1
D gene: TRBD1
CDR3 DNA: TGTGCCACCAGTGACCCCGGACAGGGGGCAGGAAGAGATACGCAGTATTTT
CDR3 protein: CATSDPGQGAGRDTQYF

clone size: NA
J gene: TRBJ1-2
V gene: TRBV15
D gene: TRBD1
CDR3 DNA: TGTGCCACCAGCAGGGAGGTGTTGAACAGGAAGGGGGCTTTGGGCTATGGCTACACCTTC
CDR3 protein: CATSREVLNRKGALGYGYTF

clone size: NA
J gene: TRBJ1-1
V gene: TRBV6-5
D gene: NA
CDR3 DNA: TGTGCCAGCACCCCAGGACCGGAGTACACTGAAGCTTTCTTT
CDR3 protein: CASTPGPEYTEAFF

clone size: NA
J gene: TRBJ1-5
V gene: TRBV10-3
D gene: NA
CDR3 DNA: TGTGCCATCAGCCAACCCTTAGGTCAGCCCCAGCATTTT
CDR3 protein: CAISQPLGQPQHF

clone size: NA
J gene: TRBJ2-7
V gene: TRBV4-1
D gene: NA
CDR3 DNA: TGCGCCAGCAGCCTAATCCCAGGGTTCTACGAGCAGTACTTC
CDR3 protein: CASSLIPGFYEQYF

clone size: NA
J gene: TRBJ1-5
V gene: TRBV7-2
D gene: NA
CDR3 DNA: TGTGCCAGCAGCTTAGGGACAAGAGGAGGCAATCAGCCCCAGCATTTT
CDR3 protein: CASSLGTRGGNQPQHF

clone size: NA
J gene: TRBJ2-4
V gene: TRBV11-2
D gene: NA
CDR3 DNA: TGTGCCAGCAGCTTAGTTGTAGGGACAATTCTAGCCAAAAACATTCAGTACTTC
CDR3 protein: CASSLVVGTILAKNIQYF

clone size: once
J gene: TRBJ1-5
V gene: TRBV14
D gene: TRBD1
CDR3 DNA: TGTGCCAGCAGCCCCGCCGGACAGGGCAATCAGCCCCAGCATTTT
CDR3 protein: CASSPAGQGNQPQHF

clone size: NA
J gene: TRBJ1-1
V gene: TRBV2
D gene: TRBD1
CDR3 DNA: TGTGCCAGCAGAGAACAGGGGGGGAACACTGAAGCTTTCTTT
CDR3 protein: CASREQGGNTEAFF

clone size: NA
J gene: TRBJ1-5
V gene: TRBV11-1
D gene: NA
CDR3 DNA: TGTGCCAGCAGCTTATCTTTTAGGACGGTTCTGGATCCCCAGCATTTT
CDR3 protein: CASSLSFRTVLDPQHF

clone size: NA
J gene: TRBJ1-4
V gene: TRBV6-1
D gene: NA
CDR3 DNA: TGTGCCAGCAGTGAGTCGGGGCTTACTAATGAAAAACTGTTTTTT
CDR3 protein: CASSESGLTNEKLFF

clone size: NA
J gene: TRBJ2-7
V gene: TRBV27
D gene: TRBD1
CDR3 DNA: TGTGCCAGTACTCCTGGGACAGGAATTTTCTACGAGCAGTACTTC
CDR3 protein: CASTPGTGIFYEQYF

clone size: NA
J gene: TRBJ1-5
V gene: TRBV6-5
D gene: NA
CDR3 DNA: TGTGCCATCTATCATAAAGGGGTGGCTCAGCCCCAGCATTTT
CDR3 protein: CAIYHKGVAQPQHF

clone size: NA
J gene: TRBJ2-6
V gene: TRBV6-4
D gene: NA
CDR3 DNA: TGTGCCAGCAGAACTAAGGCTGGGGCCAACGTCCTGACTTTC
CDR3 protein: CASRTKAGANVLTF

clone size: NA
J gene: TRBJ2-6
V gene: TRBV27
D gene: NA
CDR3 DNA: TGTGCCAGCAGTTTATCGTGGGGGCTCGGGGCCAACGTCCTGACTTTC
CDR3 protein: CASSLSWGLGANVLTF

clone size: NA
J gene: TRBJ1-6
V gene: TRBV19
D gene: NA
CDR3 DNA: TGTGCCAGTAGTATGGTCTTCTCTATTAATTCACCCCTCCACTTT
CDR3 protein: CASSMVFSINSPLHF

clone size: once
J gene: TRBJ2-2
V gene: TRBV7-3
D gene: NA
CDR3 DNA: TGTGCCAGCAGCGACGCCCGTCGAGGGGCCGGGGAGCTGTTTTTT
CDR3 protein: CASSDARRGAGELFF

clone size: NA
J gene: TRBJ2-7
V gene: TRBV27
D gene: NA
CDR3 DNA: TGTGCCAGCAGTCCCTACCCGCAGCAGGGCTCCTACGAGCAGTACTTC
CDR3 protein: CASSPYPQQGSYEQYF

clone size: NA
J gene: TRBJ2-7
V gene: TRBV7-9
D gene: NA
CDR3 DNA: TGTGCCAGCAGCGGCACAGGGAGTGGAAACTACGAGCAGTACTTC
CDR3 protein: CASSGTGSGNYEQYF

clone size: NA
J gene: TRBJ2-7
V gene: TRBV6-6
D gene: NA
CDR3 DNA: TGTGCCAGCAGTTCCCTCCGAGGGCCCCTCTACGAGCAGTACTTC
CDR3 protein: CASSSLRGPLYEQYF

clone size: NA
J gene: TRBJ1-1
V gene: TRBV11-3
D gene: NA
CDR3 DNA: TGTGCCAGCAGCTTAGAGGCTAACACTGAAGCTTTCTTT
CDR3 protein: CASSLEANTEAFF

clone size: NA
J gene: TRBJ2-7
V gene: TRBV18
D gene: TRBD2
CDR3 DNA: TGTGCCAGCTCACCGACTACGGGGGGGCTGAGCACCGAGCAGTACTTC
CDR3 protein: CASSPTTGGLSTEQYF

clone size: NA
J gene: TRBJ1-2
V gene: TRBV6-5
D gene: NA
CDR3 DNA: TGTGCCAGCATTCTGGAAATCAAGAACTATGGCTACACCTTC
CDR3 protein: CASILEIKNYGYTF

clone size: NA
J gene: TRBJ2-5
V gene: TRBV5-4
D gene: NA
CDR3 DNA: TGTGCCAGCAGCAAGTTCCGGGACGGGGAGACCCAGTACTTC
CDR3 protein: CASSKFRDGETQYF

clone size: NA
J gene: TRBJ1-1
V gene: TRBV27
D gene: NA
CDR3 DNA: TGTGCCAGCAGTCCCAGGGGCAACACTGAAGCTTTCTTT
CDR3 protein: CASSPRGNTEAFF

clone size: NA
J gene: TRBJ1-2
V gene: TRBV7-9
D gene: TRBD1
CDR3 DNA: TGTGCCAGCAGCACACTGTCCCCGGGACAGGGGGTTGGCTACACCTTC
CDR3 protein: CASSTLSPGQGVGYTF

clone size: once
J gene: TRBJ2-3
V gene: TRBV18
D gene: TRBD2
CDR3 DNA: TGTGCCAGCTCACGGACTAGCGGAGTCACAGATACGCAGTATTTT
CDR3 protein: CASSRTSGVTDTQYF

clone size: NA
J gene: TRBJ1-6
V gene: TRBV18
D gene: TRBD1
CDR3 DNA: TGTGCCAGCTCACCCGGCGACAGGGCTAGGTCACCCCTCCACTTT
CDR3 protein: CASSPGDRARSPLHF

clone size: NA
J gene: TRBJ1-3
V gene: TRBV29-1
D gene: NA
CDR3 DNA: TGCAGCGCCCTAGACAGCTCTGGAAACACCATATATTTT
CDR3 protein: CSALDSSGNTIYF

clone size: NA
J gene: TRBJ1-1
V gene: TRBV19
D gene: NA
CDR3 DNA: TGTGCCAGTAGTATATTTTGGAACACTGAAGCTTTCTTT
CDR3 protein: CASSIFWNTEAFF

clone size: once
J gene: TRBJ2-3
V gene: TRBV6-5
D gene: TRBD1
CDR3 DNA: TGTGCCAGCAGTTACTCGTGGGACAGGGACGCAGATACGCAGTATTTT
CDR3 protein: CASSYSWDRDADTQYF

clone size: NA
J gene: TRBJ1-5
V gene: TRBV27
D gene: TRBD1
CDR3 DNA: TGTGCCAGCAGCGGACAGGGGGCGTACGTTCAGCCCCAGCATTTT
CDR3 protein: CASSGQGAYVQPQHF

clone size: NA
J gene: TRBJ2-7
V gene: TRBV19
D gene: TRBD2
CDR3 DNA: TGTGCCAGCGGGACTAGCGGGCGGAGCTCCTACGAGCAGTACTTC
CDR3 protein: CASGTSGRSSYEQYF

clone size: NA
J gene: TRBJ1-3
V gene: TRBV5-1
D gene: TRBD1
CDR3 DNA: TGCGCCAGCAGTTCGGACAGGGACGGAAACACCATATATTTT
CDR3 protein: CASSSDRDGNTIYF

clone size: NA
J gene: TRBJ1-1
V gene: TRBV2
D gene: TRBD1
CDR3 DNA: TGTGCCAGCAGAGAATACCAGGGGGCTCGCACTGAAGCTTTCTTT
CDR3 protein: CASREYQGARTEAFF

clone size: NA
J gene: TRBJ1-1
V gene: TRBV5-1
D gene: NA
CDR3 DNA: TGCGCCAGCAGCTTGGAAGGGACAATGAACACTGAAGCTTTCTTT
CDR3 protein: CASSLEGTMNTEAFF

clone size: NA
J gene: TRBJ1-3
V gene: TRBV7-7
D gene: NA
CDR3 DNA: TGTGCCAGCAGCTCTACAGAGTCTGGAAACACCATATATTTT
CDR3 protein: CASSSTESGNTIYF

clone size: NA
J gene: TRBJ1-4
V gene: TRBV15
D gene: NA
CDR3 DNA: TGTGCCACCAGCAGAGCCGGAGAGGGGGGAACTAATGAAAAACTGTTTTTT
CDR3 protein: CATSRAGEGGTNEKLFF

clone size: NA
J gene: TRBJ2-7
V gene: TRBV2
D gene: TRBD2
CDR3 DNA: TGTGCCAGCAGTGAGGAGGGTAGCGGGGGGGCCTACGAGCAGTACTTC
CDR3 protein: CASSEEGSGGAYEQYF

clone size: NA
J gene: TRBJ1-6
V gene: TRBV3-1/TRBV3-2
D gene: TRBD1
CDR3 DNA: TGTGCCAGCAGCCAAGTTAGGACAGGGTTGGATTCACCCCTCCACTTT
CDR3 protein: CASSQVRTGLDSPLHF

clone size: NA
J gene: TRBJ1-4
V gene: TRBV7-9
D gene: TRBD1
CDR3 DNA: TGTGCCAGCAGCTTAGTCGAGGGACAGATAAATGAAAAACTGTTTTTT
CDR3 protein: CASSLVEGQINEKLFF

clone size: NA
J gene: TRBJ2-3
V gene: TRBV9
D gene: NA
CDR3 DNA: TGTGCCAGCAGCGGGGGGGCCCATAGCACAGATACGCAGTATTTT
CDR3 protein: CASSGGAHSTDTQYF

clone size: NA
J gene: TRBJ1-4
V gene: TRBV18
D gene: NA
CDR3 DNA: TGTGCCAGCTCACGGGACGCCAATGAAAAACTGTTTTTT
CDR3 protein: CASSRDANEKLFF

clone size: NA
J gene: TRBJ2-2
V gene: TRBV29-1
D gene: NA
CDR3 DNA: TGCAGCGTTCTTATTGTCGGGGAGCTGTTTTTT
CDR3 protein: CSVLIVGELFF